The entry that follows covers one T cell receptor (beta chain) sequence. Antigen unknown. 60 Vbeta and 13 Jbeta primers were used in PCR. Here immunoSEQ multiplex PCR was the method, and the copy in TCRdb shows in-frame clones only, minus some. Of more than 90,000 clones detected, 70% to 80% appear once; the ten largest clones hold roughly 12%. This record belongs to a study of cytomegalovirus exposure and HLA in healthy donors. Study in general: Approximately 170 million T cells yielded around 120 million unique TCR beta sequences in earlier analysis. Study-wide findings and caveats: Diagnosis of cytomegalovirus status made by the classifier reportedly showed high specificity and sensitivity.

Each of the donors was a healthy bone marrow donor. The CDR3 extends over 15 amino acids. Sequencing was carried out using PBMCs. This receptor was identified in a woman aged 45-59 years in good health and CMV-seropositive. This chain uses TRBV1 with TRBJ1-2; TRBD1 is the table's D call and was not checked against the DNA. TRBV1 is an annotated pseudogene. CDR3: CTSSHDTGGAFGYTF. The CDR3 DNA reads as TGCACCAGCAGCCACGATACAGGGGGCGCGTTCGGCTACACCTTC.